The source of this TCR beta chain is a study of cytomegalovirus exposure and HLA in healthy donors. On the study more broadly: T cells numbering around 190 million yielded around 120 million unique TCR beta sequences in an earlier analysis. Regarding the study as a whole: In a later analysis, V- and J-gene trimming of beta chains associated with a DCLRE1C missense variant, replicated independently. Per published reports, the classifier diagnosed cytomegalovirus status with high specificity and sensitivity. In most subjects, TCR beta sequences reportedly gave accurate predictions of HLA-A and HLA-B alleles.

For this clone: Its antigen is as yet unknown.

This CDR3 spans 15 amino acids. J gave up 1 base and V 2 bases, and 2 bases lay outside the gene matches. Germline V gene sequence: CDR1 SGDLS, CDR2 YYNGEE. PCR involved 60 Vbeta and 13 Jbeta primers. TCRdb's copy holds only in-frame clones and misses some; the assay was immunoSEQ multiplex PCR. The table has about 130,000 clones, approximately 75% seen once. The sample comprised PBMCs. This clonotype was sampled from a young man in good health and CMV-seronegative. The chain has TRBV9 and TRBJ2-1, with 8 bases fitting TRBD1. The CDR3 sequence: CASSVDRGSYNEQFF. The CDR3, as DNA: TGTGCCAGCAGCGTCGACAGGGGTTCCTACAATGAGCAGTTCTTC. The variable domain in full, with the rest retrieved from reference TRBV9 and TRBJ2-1, is DSGVTQTPKHLITATGQRVTLRCSPRSGDLSVYWYQQSLDQGLQFLIQYYNGEERAKGNILERFSAQQFPDLHSELNLSSLELGDSALYFCASSVDRGSYNEQFFGPGTRLTVL.